This record covers a single T cell receptor beta chain. This record belongs to a study of blood T cell repertoires in COVID-19. About the research overall: Collection of acute and convalescent COVID-19 samples took place in the United States, Italy and Spain.

Germline lookup yields CDR1 KGHSH and CDR2 LQKENI. The CDR3 is 14 amino acids. V gave up 0 bases and J gave up 6 bases, with 11 bases separating them. Method: immunoSEQ multiplex PCR; TCRdb's copy keeps in-frame clones and lacks some. The sample lists about 240,000 clones, approximately 80% occurring once. This chain uses TRBV18 with TRBJ1-1; TRBD1 might be the D (6 bases). The sequence was collected from a woman aged 70-85 years with acute or convalescent COVID-19. Sequencing was done on a sample of peripheral blood. The CDR3 region is CASSPPVRGAEAFF. DNA of the CDR3: TGTGCCAGCTCACCACCGGTCAGGGGCGCTGAAGCTTTCTTT.